The 30 T cell receptor beta chains below were found in one sample sequenced in a study of response to subunit inactivated influenza vaccine. TCRdb reprocessed the RT-PCR reads with MiXCR, giving one entry per CDR3 protein. Among 800,000 to 1,000,000 distinct CDR3 sequences listed, about 20% were seen once. This material consisted of PBMCs from blood, taken approximately 5 days after vaccination. The receptors were sampled from a man aged 45-65 years who received an inactivated influenza vaccine.

This chain connects TRBV12-3 or TRBV12-4 to TRBJ2-4; D possibly matches TRBD1 or TRBD2 (5 bases each). V lost 5 bases and J 5 bases, leaving 13 bases between the germline ends. The CDR3 consists of 14 residues. This chain's CDR3 is CASSLGRLQNIQYF. The CDR3 region has the DNA TGTGCCAGCAGTCTGGGACGGCTGCAAAACATTCAGTACTTC.

The CDR3 is CASSFSLGTSLGYEQFF. In nucleotides, the CDR3 is TGTGCCAGCAGTTTTTCTCTTGGGACTAGCTTAGGCTATGAGCAGTTCTTC. The genes are TRBV12-3 or TRBV12-4 and TRBJ2-1; TRBD2 matches 9 bases. Trimming removed 3 bases from V and 8 bases from J; junction bases left unmatched: 14. CDR3 size: 17 residues.

The chain joins TRBV29-1 to TRBJ2-4, with 11 bases aligning to TRBD1. There are 15 residues in the CDR3. V was pared by 2 bases and J by 5 bases, with 5 bases of the junction left unmatched. Germline CDR1 SQVTM, CDR2 ANQGSEA. DNA of the CDR3: TGCAGCGTTGAACCCAAGGGACAGGGGGAAAACATTCAGTACTTC. Translation gives CSVEPKGQGENIQYF.

This sequence joins TRBV12-3 or TRBV12-4 and TRBJ1-5; 8 positions agree with TRBD1. This CDR3 contains 20 residues. V was pared by 3 bases and J by 0 bases, with 16 bases of the junction left unmatched. The chain's CDR3 is CASSFASARGLFYSNQPQHF. CDR3 sequence (DNA): TGTGCCAGCAGTTTTGCTTCGGCCAGGGGGCTTTTTTATAGCAATCAGCCCCAGCATTTT.

J is TRBJ2-1 and V is TRBV14; D gene unclear. Germline-derived CDR1 and CDR2 are SGHDN and FVKESK. CDR3 length: 17 amino acids. Trimming pared 0 bases from V and 7 bases from J, leaving 19 bases between. CDR3 sequence (DNA): TGTGCCAGCAGCCAAGATCCAGGCTACCTAGTTAAAAATGAGCAGTTCTTC. Translated, it gives CASSQDPGYLVKNEQFF.

The chain is built from TRBV18 and TRBJ2-3; D gene unclear. The CDR3 has 12 amino acids. Trimming removed 3 bases from V and 7 bases from J, with 8 bases in between. CDR1 and CDR2 from the germline V gene are KGHSH and LQKENI. In nucleotides, the CDR3 is TGTGCCAGCTCACCGGATAGGAATACGCAGTATTTT. This sequence encodes CASSPDRNTQYF.

This clonotype was found a few times. The chain recombines TRBV14 with TRBJ2-1; D possibly corresponds to TRBD1 (5 bases). The V and J ends lost 2 bases and 10 bases respectively, with 12 bases between them. Germline loops: CDR1 SGHDN, CDR2 FVKESK. CDR3 size: 13 residues. The CDR3, as DNA: TGTGCCAGCAGCCAATCGACAGCAGGGGAGCAGTTCTTC. Protein: CASSQSTAGEQFF. The full variable domain, with the rest looked up from reference TRBV14 and TRBJ2-1, is EAGVTQFPSHSVIEKGQTVTLRCDPISGHDNLYWYRRVMGKEIKFLLHFVKESKQDESGMPNNRFLAERTGGTYSTLKVQPAELEDSGVYFCASSQSTAGEQFFGPGTRLTVL.

This clonotype showed up just a few times. The J gene is TRBJ1-5, the V gene TRBV10-3, with D perhaps matching TRBD1 (6 bases). Deletions cut 7 bases from V and 3 bases from J, with 10 bases between. The CDR3 contains 13 residues. The germline CDR1 and CDR2 sequences are ENHRY and SYGVKD. The DNA of the CDR3 is TGTGCCATCACTAGACAGGTCAATCAGCCCCAGCATTTT. It translates to CAITRQVNQPQHF.

This chain links TRBV7-8 with TRBJ2-2, with 7 bases that match TRBD1. Germline CDR1 and CDR2: SGHVS and FQNEAQ. The CDR3 runs to 17 residues. J gave up 4 bases and V 0 bases, and 8 bases lay outside the gene matches. Written as DNA, the CDR3 is TGTGCCAGCAGCTTAGCCCTCCCCAACAGGGGCACCGGGGAGCTGTTTTTT. Translating gives CASSLALPNRGTGELFF. The entire variable domain, with the rest obtained from reference TRBV7-8 and TRBJ2-2, is as follows: GAGVSQSPRYKVAKRGQDVALRCDPISGHVSLFWYQQALGQGPEFLTYFQNEAQLDKSGLPSDRFFAERPEGSVSTLKIQRTQQEDSAVYLCASSLALPNRGTGELFFGEGSRLTVL.

This chain joins TRBV6-5 and TRBJ2-1; 8 bases align to TRBD2. This CDR3 has 15 residues. With 7 bases clipped from V and 4 bases from J, the junction kept 9 bases outside the gene matches. In germline, CDR1 is MNHEY, CDR2 SVGAGI. The CDR3 DNA reads as TGTGCCAGCATTACCGGGACTAGGGCTTACAATGAGCAGTTCTTC. Protein: CASITGTRAYNEQFF.

This clonotype showed up many times. The chain employs TRBV11-2 and TRBJ2-3; 16 bases fit TRBD2. This CDR3 has 18 amino acids. CDR1 is SGHAT, CDR2 FQNNGV, per germline. V dropped 5 bases and J dropped 4; count of bases not matched to a gene: 9. The CDR3 sequence: CASSRGTSGGARADTQYF. The DNA of the CDR3 is TGTGCCAGCAGCCGCGGGACTAGCGGGGGGGCCCGGGCAGATACGCAGTATTTT.

This clonotype was seen ten or more times. The chain recombines TRBV6-6 with TRBJ2-7, with D hard to call. CDR1 is MNHNY and CDR2 is SVGAGI in the germline V gene (reference sequence). V was pared by 2 bases and J by 1 base, with 6 bases between. The length of the CDR3 is 13 residues. This chain's CDR3 is CASSYVVSYEQYF. The DNA for the CDR3 is TGTGCCAGCAGTTACGTAGTTTCCTACGAGCAGTACTTC.

The rearrangement links TRBV6-2 or TRBV6-3 to TRBJ2-1, with 9 bases matching TRBD2. Germline V gene data show CDR1 as MNHEY and CDR2 as SVGEGT. The V gene end was trimmed by 6 bases and the J gene end by 8 bases; junction bases not matched to a gene: 5. This CDR3 has 13 residues. The chain's CDR3 is CASRLTSGDEQFF. Here the CDR3 DNA reads TGTGCCAGCAGATTGACTAGCGGCGATGAGCAGTTCTTC.

This chain joins TRBV5-1 and TRBJ2-6; D is perhaps TRBD2 (5 bases). The CDR3 has 16 amino acids. Germline V gene lookup returns CDR1 SGHRS and CDR2 YFSETQ. The ends were cut back, 4 bases at V and 1 base at J, with 12 bases in the middle. In DNA form, the CDR3 reads TGCGCCAGCAGCCAAGAGCCGGGATCTGGGGCCAACGTCCTGACTTTC. Encoded protein: CASSQEPGSGANVLTF.

V and J are TRBV20-1 and TRBJ2-5; D may correspond to TRBD1 or TRBD2 (6 bases each). Germline loops: CDR1 DFQATT, CDR2 SNEGSKA (reference sequence). CDR3 length: 14 residues. V gave up 5 bases and J gave up 6 bases, with 19 bases separating them. CDR3 loop: CSAPPLGGFQTQYF. As DNA, the CDR3 is TGCAGTGCTCCTCCCTTAGGGGGGTTTCAGACCCAGTACTTC.

This clonotype was recorded a few times. The chain is built from TRBV15 and TRBJ2-2; no firm D call. In germline, CDR1 is LNHNV, CDR2 YYDKDF (reference sequence). The CDR3 has 14 amino acids. V dropped 5 bases and J dropped 5 bases, with 12 bases sitting between them. This chain's CDR3 is CATSASLETGELFF. Written as DNA, the CDR3 is TGTGCCACCAGCGCCTCACTGGAGACCGGGGAGCTGTTTTTT.

The V call is TRBV5-1, the J call TRBJ1-1; D perhaps matches TRBD1 (5 bases). V was pared by 6 bases and J by 8 bases, with 11 bases between. Germline lookup yields CDR1 SGHRS and CDR2 YFSETQ. The CDR3 extends over 11 amino acids. Here the CDR3 DNA reads TGCGCCAGCACGGGGGAGAACGAAGCTTTCTTT. The encoded protein is CASTGENEAFF.

The rearrangement joins TRBV5-1 to TRBJ2-7; D tentatively reads TRBD1 or TRBD2 (5 bases each). Per the germline V gene, CDR1 is SGHRS and CDR2 is YFSETQ. V gave up 4 bases and J gave up 2 bases, with 13 bases separating them. The CDR3 contains 14 residues. The CDR3 bases are TGCGCCAGCAGCGTACCGGGACCCCCCTACGAGCAGTACTTC. Residues: CASSVPGPPYEQYF.

The chain recombines TRBV20-1 with TRBJ2-1; weak D call: TRBD2 (5 bases). Trimming removed 5 bases at V and 7 bases at J, with 6 bases between. The CDR3 sequence is 10 residues long. The germline V gene encodes CDR1 DFQATT and CDR2 SNEGSKA (reference sequence). The CDR3 sequence is CSAGRNEQFF. For the CDR3, the DNA is TGCAGTGCTGGGAGAAATGAGCAGTTCTTC.

There are a few counts of this clonotype. The V and J genes are TRBV20-1 and TRBJ2-5; D call uncertain. The CDR3 runs to 12 residues. The germline gives CDR1 DFQATT, CDR2 SNEGSKA (reference sequence). V gave up 8 bases and J gave up 2 bases, with 12 bases separating them. CDR3 region: CSLRSIQETQYF. CDR3 sequence (DNA): TGCAGTCTAAGATCTATTCAAGAGACCCAGTACTTC.

J is TRBJ2-3 and V is TRBV20-1; 11 nucleotides line up with TRBD2. The CDR3 covers 17 residues. Unmatched junction bases numbered 10, after V lost 5 bases and J lost 0 bases. Germline lookup yields CDR1 DFQATT and CDR2 SNEGSKA (reference sequence). CDR3 amino acids: CSARSSGRKGSTDTQYF. The CDR3 coding sequence is TGCAGTGCTCGATCTAGCGGGAGGAAGGGTAGCACAGATACGCAGTATTTT.

The V gene is TRBV12-3 or TRBV12-4, the J gene TRBJ2-2, with a tentative D call TRBD1 (6 bases). The V gene lost 6 bases and the J gene lost 1 base, with 12 bases spanning the gap. This CDR3 region has 15 residues. CDR3 nucleotide sequence: TGTGCCAGCAGCGCCCCACAGGGGAACACCGGGGAGCTGTTTTTT. The encoded protein is CASSAPQGNTGELFF.

This clonotype was found many times. The CDR3 DNA sequence: TGTGCCAGCAGCTTCGTCGCTCCCCGACAAGGCGGCTACACCTTC. It yields the protein CASSFVAPRQGGYTF. This chain links TRBV7-9 with TRBJ1-2; D remains unclear. Trimming left V 3 bases short and J 8 bases short, with 19 bases between. This CDR3 contains 15 residues. The V gene's germline CDR1 is SEHNR and CDR2 FQNEAQ (reference sequence).

The chain uses TRBV20-1 and TRBJ2-3, with a tentative D call TRBD2 (7 bases). Germline V gene data show CDR1 as DFQATT and CDR2 as SNEGSKA (reference sequence). CDR3 length: 15 amino acids. The V end was cut by 3 bases, the J end by 0 bases, with 13 bases between. The CDR3 sequence: CSARREGGSTDTQYF. The DNA for the CDR3 is TGCAGTGCTAGGAGGGAGGGGGGAAGCACAGATACGCAGTATTTT.

The rearrangement joins TRBV7-9 to TRBJ2-6; D call uncertain. Trimming removed 5 bases at V and 0 bases at J, with 14 bases between. CDR1 and CDR2 (germline): SEHNR, FQNEAQ (reference sequence). The CDR3 sequence is 17 residues long. CDR3 residues: CASSPRLATSGANVLTF. In nucleotides, the CDR3 is TGTGCCAGCAGCCCCCGCTTGGCGACCTCTGGGGCCAACGTCCTGACTTTC.

This chain links TRBV10-2 with TRBJ1-5; TRBD1 might be the D (5 bases). There are 13 residues in the CDR3. Trimming cost V 4 bases and J 8 bases, with 12 bases left between them. Germline lookup yields CDR1 WSHSY and CDR2 SAAADI. The CDR3, as DNA: TGCGCCAGCAGTGCACTGGGGCGGGAGCCCCAGCATTTT. This gives the protein CASSALGREPQHF.

This rearrangement joins TRBV12-3 or TRBV12-4 to TRBJ2-7; the match to TRBD1 covers 7 bases. V gave up 5 bases and J gave up 9 bases; unmatched junction bases: 13. The CDR3 has 14 amino acids. The CDR3 reads CASSPQRQGAGQYF. DNA for the CDR3: TGTGCCAGCAGTCCCCAGCGACAGGGCGCGGGGCAGTACTTC.

This clonotype was seen a handful of times. The V call is TRBV7-9, the J call TRBJ2-1; TRBD2 agrees at 9 bases. Trimming at V came to 3 bases and at J to 5 bases, leaving 5 bases not matched to a gene. Per the germline V gene, CDR1 is SEHNR and CDR2 is FQNEAQ (reference sequence). The CDR3 contains 15 residues. The CDR3 DNA reads TGTGCCAGCAGCTTCACCGGGACTAGCAACAATGAGCAGTTCTTC. It translates to CASSFTGTSNNEQFF. Using reference TRBV7-9 and TRBJ2-1 for the parts outside the CDR3, the full variable domain is DTGVSQNPRHKITKRGQNVTFRCDPISEHNRLYWYRQTLGQGPEFLTYFQNEAQLEKSRLLSDRFSAERPKGSFSTLEIQRTEQGDSAMYLCASSFTGTSNNEQFFGPGTRLTVL.

The rearrangement joins TRBV29-1 to TRBJ2-3; D remains ambiguous. The CDR3 spans 13 residues. Germline loops: CDR1 SQVTM, CDR2 ANQGSEA. Trimming removed 6 bases from V and 1 base from J, with 11 bases in between. The CDR3 coding sequence is TGCAGCGTCGCGATGACGGGCACAGATACGCAGTATTTT. Translated: CSVAMTGTDTQYF.

CDR3 sequence reads: CARGTSGSGETQYF. DNA of the CDR3: TGTGCCAGAGGGACCAGCGGGAGTGGGGAGACCCAGTACTTC. The rearrangement joins TRBV2 to TRBJ2-5, with 8 bases aligning to TRBD2. V shed 9 bases and J 5 bases; nucleotides not matched to a gene: 11. Per germline, CDR1 SNHLY and CDR2 FYNNEI. There are 14 residues in the CDR3.